The rows below give T cell receptor beta chains drawn from one sample of a study of beta chain features in type 1 diabetes. Generated by immunoSEQ multiplex PCR, the TCRdb table keeps only in-frame clones and is missing some. The profile shows roughly 700,000 clones, around an eighth of them singletons. The specimen sequenced was naive CD4+ T cells from blood. Receptors were obtained from a man aged 18 to 29 with type 1 diabetes. The CDR3 runs from the conserved cysteine through the conserved F or W. D genes are given only for firm matches.

V,J,D,CDR3
TRBV5-4,TRBJ2-7,-,CASSPRGASYEQYF
TRBV25-1,TRBJ2-5,-,CASSEGVGEQYF
TRBV9,TRBJ1-2,TRBD1,CASSVLGTARGYTF
TRBV29-1,TRBJ1-3,-,CSVDPPGTGNTIYF
TRBV19,TRBJ1-3,-,CASRTSGNTIYF
TRBV20-1,TRBJ2-5,-,CSAPGETQYF
TRBV13,TRBJ2-1,-,CASILNLGSYNEQFF
TRBV4-1,TRBJ2-7,-,CASSQPQGKFDEQYF
TRBV7-9,TRBJ2-3,-,CATNRELSTDTQYF
TRBV10-3,TRBJ1-2,TRBD1,CAITHPGQGSSGYTF
TRBV6-5,TRBJ2-5,-,CASSYNQGLLETQYF
TRBV18,TRBJ2-3,TRBD2,CASSPPGGAGTDTQYF
TRBV28,TRBJ2-7,TRBD1,CASSLDRGEQYF
TRBV5-1,TRBJ1-1,-,CASSLYDVNTEASF
TRBV27,TRBJ1-2,TRBD1,CASSFTPGQGFNYGYTF
TRBV27,TRBJ1-5,-,CASSSGGYQPQHF
TRBV5-1,TRBJ2-5,-,CASSLEPQDSRTQYF
TRBV14,TRBJ1-2,-,CASSLTGIGYTF
TRBV9,TRBJ2-5,-,CASSVGLGETQYF
TRBV5-1,TRBJ2-2,-,CASSPWGLSGELFF
TRBV7-3,TRBJ1-1,TRBD1,CASSSQGDTEAFF
TRBV19,TRBJ2-2,-,CASNGWRDTGELFF
TRBV6-5,TRBJ1-2,-,CASRDDRFLNYGYTF
TRBV30,TRBJ2-7,TRBD2,CAWRALSGGYEQYF
TRBV27,TRBJ2-3,TRBD1,CASNHRPIQGSDTQYF
TRBV7-6,TRBJ1-6,TRBD1,CASSSTGVNSPLHF
TRBV2,TRBJ2-2,TRBD2,CASSEESSGTGELFF
TRBV2,TRBJ1-6,-,CASSDPEPSPLHF
TRBV19,TRBJ2-3,TRBD2,CASRRGLAGGPDTQYF
TRBV29-1,TRBJ2-5,-,CSVGDSAGTRETQYF
TRBV7-9,TRBJ2-7,-,CASALLGEYEQYF
TRBV9,TRBJ2-2,TRBD1,CASSVVEGQGGVTGELFF
TRBV4-1,TRBJ2-1,-,CASSQVGGWSYNEQFF
TRBV9,TRBJ2-7,TRBD1,CASSEQGESPEQYF
TRBV2,TRBJ2-7,TRBD2,CASSTSGGYSYEQYF
TRBV2,TRBJ1-5,-,CASSELVNQPQHF
TRBV6-5,TRBJ2-7,TRBD1,CASSRDRGSYEQYF
TRBV11-1,TRBJ2-3,-,CASSAWTGPSTDTQYF
TRBV7-2,TRBJ1-2,-,CASSSSSRGYTF
TRBV6-1,TRBJ1-1,-,CASSEAAGSTEAFF
TRBV29-1,TRBJ2-7,-,CSVAQGSYEQYF
TRBV30,TRBJ1-5,-,CAWMKGNQPQHF
TRBV6-5,TRBJ1-2,-,CASSYRDHGYTF
TRBV5-4,TRBJ1-2,TRBD1,CASRLFGTEDGYTF
TRBV29-1,TRBJ2-3,-,CSGWTPVTDTQYF
TRBV7-9,TRBJ1-2,-,CASSPTDLYGYTF
TRBV15,TRBJ1-2,-,CATSRDHTAPYGYTF
TRBV13,TRBJ2-4,-,CASSSRRQGTIAKNIQYF
TRBV28,TRBJ2-7,-,CASSLYQGQYF
TRBV10-3,TRBJ2-3,TRBD1,CAISGRQGMDTQYF
TRBV2,TRBJ2-3,TRBD2,CASSELAGGHTDTQYF
TRBV7-2,TRBJ1-2,-,CASSLGTDYGYTF
TRBV14,TRBJ2-7,-,CASSQESEGHSGIWGNEQYF
TRBV4-2,TRBJ2-1,-,CASSQEAPVVRNEQFF
TRBV19,TRBJ1-2,-,CATTRGGGYTF
TRBV4-1,TRBJ2-3,-,CASSSFTDTQYF